A single TCR beta chain is shown here with its context. The antigen remains undetermined. 60 Vbeta and 13 Jbeta primers were used in PCR. Sequencing was performed with immunoSEQ multiplex PCR; in TCRdb, only in-frame clones are kept and a portion is missing. This repertoire shows 140,000 or so clones, over 80% found once; its top ten account for 3.4%. With 6 bases clipped from V and 1 base from J, the junction kept 13 bases outside the gene matches. Germline V gene sequence: CDR1 MRHNA, CDR2 SNTAGT. CDR3 size: 18 residues. This sample was included in a study of cytomegalovirus exposure and HLA in healthy donors. Study outcomes and limitations: Most TCR sequences were uncommon, yet certain public TCRs appeared in many donors. Clonal expansion, a later analysis showed, was greater in HLA-associated TCR beta chains than in equally common others.

The TCR originated in a male donor in good health and CMV-seronegative. Sequencing input: PBMCs. This chain uses TRBV6-4 with TRBJ2-1, with 9 positions matching TRBD1. The CDR3 loop is CASSPDRGGRLSYNEQFF. The CDR3 DNA is TGTGCCAGCAGCCCGGACAGGGGTGGGAGACTTTCCTACAATGAGCAGTTCTTC.